This is a list of T cell receptor beta chains from one sample in a study of blood T cell repertoires in COVID-19. TCRdb's table, derived via immunoSEQ multiplex PCR, lists solely in-frame clones and lacks some. The repertoire has about 82,000 clones, around 88% of them found once; the top ten carry 17%. Sequenced input: peripheral blood. These TCRs come from a woman aged 55-75 years with acute or convalescent COVID-19. The CDR3 runs from the conserved cysteine through the conserved F or W. D genes are given only for firm matches. Clone sizes are given selectively: once, few, many, or a class where the clone is expanded.

D: -
J: TRBJ1-1
size: -
V: TRBV5-1
DNA: TGCGCCAGCCAGGCCGTAATGAACACTGAAGCTTTCTTT
CDR3: CASQAVMNTEAFF

D: TRBD2
J: TRBJ2-1
size: -
V: TRBV6-2/TRBV6-3
DNA: TGTGCCAGCAGTTCACTAGCGCCAAGCTCCTACAATGAGCAGTTCTTC
CDR3: CASSSLAPSSYNEQFF

D: TRBD2
J: TRBJ2-7
size: -
V: TRBV5-1
DNA: TGCGCCAGCAGCACCGGGGGGGCGAGCTCCTACGAGCAGTACTTC
CDR3: CASSTGGASSYEQYF

D: -
J: TRBJ1-2
size: -
V: TRBV6-6
DNA: TGTGCCAGCAGCTACCCGGGGTACCGCAGCTACACCTTC
CDR3: CASSYPGYRSYTF

D: TRBD2
J: TRBJ2-7
size: -
V: TRBV10-3
DNA: TGTGCCATCAGTGAGACGAGTAGCGGGAGCTCCTACGAGCAGTACTTC
CDR3: CAISETSSGSSYEQYF

D: -
J: TRBJ1-3
size: once
V: TRBV30
DNA: TGTGCCTGGACAAGGAGCTCTGGAAACACCATATATTTT
CDR3: CAWTRSSGNTIYF

D: -
J: TRBJ2-5
size: -
V: TRBV11-2
DNA: TGTGCCAGCAGCTTAAGGGGGAGTCCCATGGGGGCAGAGACCCAGTACTTC
CDR3: CASSLRGSPMGAETQYF

D: -
J: TRBJ1-1
size: -
V: TRBV7-8
DNA: TGTGCCAGCAGCCTAGGTAACAGGGTGAACACTGAAGCTTTCTTT
CDR3: CASSLGNRVNTEAFF

D: TRBD1
J: TRBJ1-5
size: -
V: TRBV5-1
DNA: TGCGCCAGCAGCTTGACAGGGGTAGGACAGCCCCAGCATTTT
CDR3: CASSLTGVGQPQHF

D: -
J: TRBJ1-3
size: -
V: TRBV7-8
DNA: TGTGCCAGCAGCTTAGGCCCGCGGGGCCAGGGAAACACCATATATTTT
CDR3: CASSLGPRGQGNTIYF

D: -
J: TRBJ2-5
size: -
V: TRBV18
DNA: TGTGCCAGCTCACCTCGCAGTGAGACCCAGTACTTC
CDR3: CASSPRSETQYF

D: TRBD1
J: TRBJ2-6
size: -
V: TRBV11-3
DNA: TGTGCCAGTGGACAGGGGGATTTCTCTGGGGCCAACGTCCTGACTTTC
CDR3: CASGQGDFSGANVLTF

D: -
J: TRBJ1-3
size: few
V: TRBV7-8
DNA: TGTGCCAGCAGCTTATCCCGGGGGGCTGGAAACACCATATATTTT
CDR3: CASSLSRGAGNTIYF

D: -
J: TRBJ2-5
size: -
V: TRBV11-3
DNA: TGTGCCAGCAGCTCACAAGAGACCCAGTACTTC
CDR3: CASSSQETQYF

D: TRBD1
J: TRBJ1-1
size: -
V: TRBV6-4
DNA: TGTGCCAGCAGTGAGACGTTACAGGGGAGCGCTTTCTTT
CDR3: CASSETLQGSAFF

D: TRBD1
J: TRBJ2-7
size: -
V: TRBV5-5
DNA: TGTGCCAGCAGCTTTACAGGGGTTACCTACGAGCAGTACTTC
CDR3: CASSFTGVTYEQYF

D: TRBD1
J: TRBJ2-3
size: once
V: TRBV5-1
DNA: TGCGCCAGCAGCACTAAGGGACAGGGGTACGGAGATACGCAGTATTTT
CDR3: CASSTKGQGYGDTQYF